These 27 T cell receptor beta chains came from one sample sequenced in a study of early T cells in non-severe SARS-CoV-2 infection. One entry per CDR3 protein, called by TCRdb with MiXCR from the 5' RACE reads. This sample yields under 85,000 distinct CDR3 sequences, of which 12% are seen a single time; around 15% belongs to the top ten. Sequences were derived from whole blood, sampled at baseline. The origin of the receptors is an adult who was a healthcare worker with PCR-confirmed SARS-CoV-2 infection or an uninfected control (not recorded which). The donor label of this sample is uncertain.

This clonotype was observed at least ten times. This sequence joins TRBV9 and TRBJ2-3; the D gene could be TRBD1 or TRBD2 (5 bases each). This CDR3 is 18 amino acids long. V lost 3 bases to trimming and J lost 4 bases, with 24 bases between them. Germline CDR1 SGDLS, CDR2 YYNGEE. This CDR3 reads CASSAHTPGTFGADTQYF. In DNA form, the CDR3 reads TGTGCCAGCAGCGCCCATACCCCCGGGACCTTCGGGGCAGATACGCAGTATTTT.

This clonotype was picked up many times. V gene TRBV11-2 combines with J gene TRBJ1-2; D might be TRBD1 (5 bases). This CDR3 is 13 amino acids long. Deletions cut 5 bases from V and 2 bases from J, with 9 bases between. Germline CDR1 is SGHAT and CDR2 is FQNNGV. CDR3 in amino acids: CASSPRQNYGYTF. In DNA, the CDR3 is TGTGCCAGCAGCCCCCGACAGAACTATGGCTACACCTTC.

This clonotype was found a few times. The chain employs TRBV5-4 and TRBJ2-2; D possibly corresponds to TRBD1 (6 bases). The germline V and J ends were trimmed by 5 bases and 5 bases, with 13 bases remaining between them. Germline assignment: CDR1 SGHNT and CDR2 YYREEE (reference sequence). The CDR3 totals 14 residues. The CDR3 is CASRWGQGTGELFF. For the CDR3, the DNA is TGTGCCAGCAGGTGGGGGCAGGGGACCGGGGAGCTGTTTTTT. Full variable domain (missing parts from reference TRBV5-4 and TRBJ2-2): ETGVTQSPTHLIKTRGQQVTLRCSSQSGHNTVSWYQQALGQGPQFIFQYYREEENGRGNFPPRFSGLQFPNYSSELNVNALELDDSALYLCASRWGQGTGELFFGEGSRLTVL.

About this clonotype itself: No conserved phenylalanine or tryptophan is present at the end of the CDR3, so a read error is the likely explanation. The limits of the CDR3 on the DNA are not certain, so only TCRdb's listed CDR3 is given. The chain recombines TRBV7-9 with TRBJ2-3. The germline gives CDR1 SEHNR, CDR2 FQNEAQ (reference sequence). 10 amino acids form the CDR3, both terminal residues included. CDR3: CASSLVVSFL.

This clonotype was seen at least ten times. This chain connects TRBV7-9 to TRBJ1-6, with a tentative D call TRBD1 (5 bases). Trimming removed 3 bases at V and 7 bases at J, with 10 bases between. The CDR3 spans 14 residues. Germline CDR1 and CDR2: SEHNR and FQNEAQ (reference sequence). The CDR3 bases are TGTGCCAGCAGCTTGGGACTCCTCAATTCACCCCTCCACTTT. This sequence encodes CASSLGLLNSPLHF.

This clonotype has a count of ten or more. This chain uses TRBV18 with TRBJ2-3; D ambiguous. In germline, CDR1 is KGHSH, CDR2 LQKENI. The V end was cut by 1 base, the J end by 1 base, with 9 bases between. The CDR3 sequence is 15 residues long. DNA of the CDR3: TGTGCCAGCTCACCACAACATACAGGCACAGATACGCAGTATTTT. This sequence encodes CASSPQHTGTDTQYF.

This clonotype was picked up many times. This rearrangement joins TRBV27 to TRBJ1-1, with D tentatively TRBD1 (5 bases). The CDR3 sequence is 14 residues long. V was shortened by 4 bases and J by 2 bases, with 11 bases between the two germline ends. Germline CDR1 and CDR2: MNHEY and SMNVEV (reference sequence). The CDR3 DNA reads TGTGCCAGCAGTTGGGATCAGGGAAACACTGAAGCTTTCTTT. This sequence encodes CASSWDQGNTEAFF.

This chain uses TRBV11-2 with TRBJ2-1; D remains ambiguous. The V end lost 4 bases, the J end lost 1 base, and 14 bases lay between the germline ends. Germline V gives CDR1 SGHAT, CDR2 FQNNGV. CDR3 size: 16 residues. The CDR3 coding sequence is TGTGCCAGCAGCTCAAGCCTCGGCCCGTCCTACAATGAGCAGTTCTTC. As protein: CASSSSLGPSYNEQFF.

This clonotype was observed at least ten times. The V gene is TRBV7-8, the J gene TRBJ1-6; D remains unclear. CDR1 and CDR2 from the germline V gene are SGHVS and FQNEAQ. The CDR3 contains 14 residues. Trimming took 6 bases from V and 4 from J, leaving 10 bases between them. The CDR3, as DNA: TGTGCCAGCAGTTTGAGTGGTTATAATTCACCCCTCCACTTT. Translated: CASSLSGYNSPLHF.

Written as DNA, the CDR3 is TGCAGCGTTGGGACGGGACAGGGGTACGGCTACACCTTC. Residues: CSVGTGQGYGYTF. The rearrangement links TRBV29-1 to TRBJ1-2; 10 nucleotides align to TRBD1. The CDR3 has 13 amino acids. Per germline, CDR1 SQVTM and CDR2 ANQGSEA. Trimming removed 4 bases from V and 8 bases from J; junction bases left unmatched: 7.

J is TRBJ2-7 and V is TRBV21-1; the table gives TRBD2 as D, unverified against the DNA. TRBV21-1 is flagged as a pseudogene. The length of the CDR3 is 15 residues. DNA of the CDR3: TGTGCCAGCACCCTTAGCGGACACGACCTAGACGAGCAGTACTTC. Translated, it gives CASTLSGHDLDEQYF.

This clonotype was observed a handful of times. The chain is built from TRBV7-6 and TRBJ1-5; D gene ambiguous. V was shortened by 5 bases and J by 5 bases, with 10 bases between the two germline ends. Germline lookup yields CDR1 SGHVS and CDR2 FNYEAQ. This CDR3 has 13 residues. In DNA form, the CDR3 reads TGTGCCAGCAGCCCGGCCGCCCATCAGCCCCAGCATTTT. Its translation: CASSPAAHQPQHF. The full variable domain, its missing parts supplied by reference TRBV7-6 and TRBJ1-5, is GAGVSQSPRYKVTKRGQDVALRCDPISGHVSLYWYRQALGQGPEFLTYFNYEAQQDKSGLPNDRFSAERPEGSISTLTIQRTEQRDSAMYRCASSPAAHQPQHFGDGTRLSIL.

V is TRBV18 and J is TRBJ1-2, with D possibly TRBD1 on 6 matching bases. The CDR3 length is 15 residues. V lost 2 bases to trimming and J lost 0 bases, with 10 bases between them. Germline V gives CDR1 KGHSH, CDR2 LQKENI. The CDR3 bases are TGTGCCAGCTCACCAGCAGGGGATCCTAACTATGGCTACACCTTC. As protein: CASSPAGDPNYGYTF.

This clonotype was seen ten or more times. V usage is TRBV7-2 and J usage is TRBJ2-3; 7 bases line up with TRBD2. Germline trimming cut 3 bases from V and 0 bases from J; bases unmatched to any gene: 6. The germline V gene encodes CDR1 SGHTA and CDR2 FQGNSA. The CDR3 runs 16 residues. The CDR3 DNA is TGTGCCAGCAGCTTCCAGGGAGCGGGGAGCACAGATACGCAGTATTTT. This codes for CASSFQGAGSTDTQYF.

This clonotype occurred a few times. J is TRBJ2-1 and V is TRBV3-1; 8 nucleotides line up with TRBD2. This CDR3 spans 15 amino acids. V shed 1 base, J shed 9 bases, and the junction held 8 bases outside the gene matches. Germline V gives CDR1 LGHDT, CDR2 YNNKEL (reference sequence). The CDR3: CASSQAGGPRGEQFF. The CDR3 DNA is TGTGCCAGCAGCCAAGCGGGAGGGCCCCGGGGTGAGCAGTTCTTC.

This clonotype occurred a few times. The V and J genes are TRBV2 and TRBJ2-4; D possibly corresponds to TRBD1 (6 bases). Germline V gives CDR1 SNHLY, CDR2 FYNNEI. CDR3 length: 15 residues. V was clipped by 0 bases and J by 2 bases, with 8 bases between them. CDR3 nucleotide sequence: TGTGCCAGCAGTGAAGCAGGGACATCCAAAAACATTCAGTACTTC. Encoded protein: CASSEAGTSKNIQYF.

This clonotype has just one count. The chain is built from TRBV7-9 and TRBJ2-3; the match to TRBD2 covers 12 bases. Germline-derived CDR1 and CDR2 are SEHNR and FQNEAQ (reference sequence). CDR3 length equals 17 residues. J was trimmed by 0 bases and V by 5 bases; bases with no gene match: 6. The CDR3 nucleotides are TGTGCCAGCAGCCCCAGACTAGCGGGGGCTAGCACAGATACGCAGTATTTT. Encoded protein: CASSPRLAGASTDTQYF.

This rearrangement joins TRBV11-2 to TRBJ2-7, with 9 bases aligning to TRBD1. There are 13 residues in the CDR3. CDR1 and CDR2 (germline): SGHAT, FQNNGV. J gave up 7 bases and V 2 bases, and 3 bases lay outside the gene matches. The CDR3 nucleotides are TGTGCCAGCAGCTTACTGACAGGGGGAGAGCAGTACTTC. Its protein is CASSLLTGGEQYF. Full variable domain (missing parts from reference TRBV11-2 and TRBJ2-7): EAGVAQSPRYKIIEKRQSVAFWCNPISGHATLYWYQQILGQGPKLLIQFQNNGVVDDSQLPKDRFSAERLKGVDSTLKIQPAKLEDSAVYLCASSLLTGGEQYFGPGTRLTVT.

The sample holds a few counts of this clonotype. The chain employs TRBV7-2 and TRBJ2-7; D not resolved. Germline V gene lookup returns CDR1 SGHTA and CDR2 FQGNSA. V was pared by 1 base and J by 2 bases, with 12 bases between. The CDR3 spans 15 residues. The CDR3 nucleotides are TGTGCCAGCAGCTTAGGCCAAGGCAACACCTACGAGCAGTACTTC. Its protein is CASSLGQGNTYEQYF.

This clonotype was seen a few times. The chain couples TRBV12-3 or TRBV12-4 to TRBJ2-5; the D is unclear. The V gene lost 2 bases and the J gene lost 0 bases, with 4 bases spanning the gap. The CDR3 sequence is 13 residues long. In DNA, the CDR3 is TGTGCCAGCAGTTTAAGTCACCAAGAGACCCAGTACTTC. Its protein product is CASSLSHQETQYF.

The table lists this clonotype with many counts. The chain couples TRBV29-1 to TRBJ2-2; the D gene is possibly TRBD1 (6 bases). The CDR3 consists of 11 residues. Germline V gene data show CDR1 as SQVTM and CDR2 as ANQGSEA. The V and J ends lost 7 bases and 3 bases respectively, with 6 bases between them. CDR3 amino acids: CSGQDTGELFF. The CDR3 DNA is TGCAGCGGACAGGACACCGGGGAGCTGTTTTTT.

The genes are TRBV18 and TRBJ2-7; D gene ambiguous. There are 12 residues in the CDR3. V lost 6 bases to trimming and J lost 7 bases, with 13 bases between them. Germline V gives CDR1 KGHSH, CDR2 LQKENI. CDR3 region: CASSQAQGEQYF. The DNA of the CDR3 is TGTGCCAGCTCCCAGGCCCAAGGGGAGCAGTACTTC. The full variable domain, rest sourced from reference TRBV18 and TRBJ2-7, is NAGVMQNPRHLVRRRGQEARLRCSPMKGHSHVYWYRQLPEEGLKFMVYLQKENIIDESGMPKERFSAEFPKEGPSILRIQQVVRGDSAAYFCASSQAQGEQYFGPGTRLTVT.

The rearrangement uses TRBV20-1 and TRBJ2-1, with 10 bases that match TRBD1. Germline V gene lookup returns CDR1 DFQATT and CDR2 SNEGSKA (reference sequence). The CDR3 has 13 residues. J was trimmed by 10 bases and V by 5 bases; bases with no gene match: 8. CDR3 DNA: TGCAGTGCTGCCCTGACAGGGGGCAGGGAGCAGTTCTTC. Protein sequence: CSAALTGGREQFF.

This clonotype occurred many times. The chain joins TRBV29-1 to TRBJ1-2; 9 bases align to TRBD1. Germline V CDR1 and CDR2: SQVTM, ANQGSEA. The CDR3 has 14 amino acids. After removal of 2 bases from V and 4 bases from J, the junction contained 5 bases not matched to a gene. CDR3 sequence: CSVETGGRGYGYTF. CDR3 nucleotides: TGCAGCGTTGAAACAGGGGGCCGGGGCTATGGCTACACCTTC. The whole variable domain, remainder taken from reference TRBV29-1 and TRBJ1-2, is SAVISQKPSRDICQRGTSLTIQCQVDSQVTMMFWYRQQPGQSLTLIATANQGSEATYESGFVIDKFPISRPNLTFSTLTVSNMSPEDSSIYLCSVETGGRGYGYTFGSGTRLTVV.

A single count supports this clonotype. The chain joins TRBV12-3 or TRBV12-4 to TRBJ2-7; D is perhaps TRBD1 (5 bases). V lost 8 bases and J 2 bases, leaving 10 bases between the germline ends. The CDR3 extends over 12 amino acids. CDR3 region: CASGSGPYEQYF. In DNA, the CDR3 is TGTGCCAGCGGATCAGGGCCCTACGAGCAGTACTTC.

This clonotype was recorded at least ten times. The CDR3, as DNA: TGTGCCAGCAGCGGCAAGCGGGGGGAACGCACAGATACGCAGTATTTT. As protein: CASSGKRGERTDTQYF. J is TRBJ2-3 and V is TRBV7-9, with 9 bases lining up with TRBD2. CDR3 length equals 16 residues. Germline assignment: CDR1 SEHNR and CDR2 FQNEAQ (reference sequence). Trimming took 5 bases from V and 1 from J; bases not matched to a gene: 7.

Many counts were recorded for this clonotype. The CDR3, as DNA: TGTGCCAGCAGCTTTTCTCCTAGCGGGGAGGGGGAGCAGTTCTTC. Translated, it gives CASSFSPSGEGEQFF. This rearrangement joins TRBV7-2 to TRBJ2-1; 9 positions match TRBD2. The CDR3 extends over 15 amino acids. Germline CDR1 reads SGHTA; CDR2 reads FQGNSA. Trimming at V came to 3 bases and at J to 10 bases, leaving 10 bases not matched to a gene.